This TCR beta chain was captured by sequencing in a study of blood T cell repertoires in COVID-19. At the level of the study: The United States, Italy and Spain provided the acute and convalescent COVID-19 samples. Nucleic acid was either cDNA or gDNA, and it came from T cells, B-cell-depleted T cells, or PBMCs.

This CDR3 is built from 15 residues. V was clipped by 7 bases and J by 0 bases; unmatched bases: 8. Per germline, CDR1 LGHDT and CDR2 YNNKEL (reference sequence). Study processing details: Researchers report that nucleated cell counts were estimated from reference gene primer amplification. Generated by immunoSEQ multiplex PCR, the TCRdb table keeps only in-frame clones and is missing some. That table is the source of V, J and clone size, and D and trimming were worked out from the DNA. The table includes some 300,000 clones, roughly 87% detected once. Sequenced: peripheral blood. V is TRBV3-1 (or the pseudogene TRBV3-2) and J is TRBJ2-5, with 7 bases that match TRBD1. The TCR originated in a man between 18 and 35 years old with active or convalescent COVID-19. Written as DNA, the CDR3 is TGTGCCAGCAACGCCAGGGGGATGTACCAAGAGACCCAGTACTTC. This gives the protein CASNARGMYQETQYF.